A single sample is the source of the 18 T cell receptor beta chains below, sequenced in a study of blood T cells in healthy people across ages (dated by TCRdb to the mid-2010s). The library was prepared using 5' RACE. The data were produced on an Illumina HiSeq 2500. A second PCR of roughly 6 to 11 cycles was run with a J-beta primer mix and a sample-barcoded 5' primer. The raw public data were reprocessed by TCRdb itself: fastp quality trimming at Q25, MiXCR clonotype calling, in-frame beta chains only. Records with the same CDR3 protein are collapsed into one entry carrying the most frequent genes and DNA. Here the sample has 650,000 to 900,000 distinct CDR3 sequences; 62% occur a single time. The ten biggest clones cover approximately 30% of the sample. The specimen sequenced was blood. These receptors all stem from a man aged 30-40 years in good health.

V usage is TRBV20-1 and J usage is TRBJ2-1, with 8 bases identical to TRBD1. This CDR3 region has 12 residues. The V gene end was trimmed by 6 bases and the J gene end by 6 bases; junction bases not matched to a gene: 4. Germline CDR1 DFQATT, CDR2 SNEGSKA (reference sequence). This CDR3 is CSARQGSNEQFF. The DNA for the CDR3 is TGCAGTGCCCGACAGGGGTCCAATGAGCAGTTCTTC.

Comment on this clonotype: Possible read error: a much larger clone is one base away. The gene calls are TRBV27 and TRBJ1-2; D is unresolved. CDR3 size: 13 residues. Germline values: CDR1 MNHEY, CDR2 SMNVEV (reference sequence). Trimming removed 5 bases from V and 4 bases from J, with 11 bases in between. CDR3 residues: CASSVRTGYGYTF. In DNA form, the CDR3 reads TGTGCCAGCAGTGTGCGTACTGGCTATGGCTACACCTTC.

This clonotype was seen a single time. The gene calls are TRBV20-1 and TRBJ1-2; D uncertain. The CDR3 contains 13 residues. Trimming cost V 3 bases and J 3 bases, with 11 bases left between them. CDR1 and CDR2 (germline): DFQATT, SNEGSKA (reference sequence). In DNA, the CDR3 is TGCAGTGCTAGCCCTCAGCTAGACTATGGCTACACCTTC. It yields the protein CSASPQLDYGYTF.

On this clonotype: A clone one base away is much larger, so this may be a read error. This chain uses TRBV29-1 with TRBJ2-4; 10 nucleotides agree with TRBD1. CDR3 length: 15 residues. The germline V gene encodes CDR1 SQVTM and CDR2 ANQGSEA. J lost 0 bases, V lost 7 bases, and 6 bases had no gene match. This chain's CDR3 is CSAGQGDLAKNIQYF. Written as DNA, the CDR3 is TGCAGCGCTGGACAGGGGGACCTAGCCAAAAACATTCAGTACTTC.

This clonotype was detected a few times. This chain links TRBV5-6 with TRBJ2-7; a possible D gene is TRBD2 (5 bases). V was shortened by 3 bases and J by 9 bases, with 10 bases between the two germline ends. This CDR3 has 11 amino acids. Germline V gives CDR1 SGHDT, CDR2 YYEEEE. CDR3 nucleotides: TGTGCCAGCAGCTGGGAGAGGGTGCAGTACTTC. Residues: CASSWERVQYF.

This chain joins TRBV29-1 and TRBJ2-1, with 9 positions matching TRBD1. Trimming cost V 5 bases and J 4 bases; bases outside gene matches: 6. This CDR3 comprises 14 residues. CDR1 is SQVTM and CDR2 is ANQGSEA in the germline V gene. CDR3 residues: CSVNMGQGYNEQFF. The CDR3 region has the DNA TGCAGCGTTAACATGGGACAGGGATACAATGAGCAGTTCTTC.

The chain employs TRBV6-2 or TRBV6-3 and TRBJ1-1; unclear D gene. V gave up 7 bases and J gave up 8 bases, with 14 bases separating them. CDR1 is MNHEY and CDR2 is SVGEGT in the germline V gene. This CDR3 is 12 amino acids long. As DNA, the CDR3 is TGTGCCAGCAACACGGCGCACTACGAAGCTTTCTTT. It specifies CASNTAHYEAFF.

The genes are TRBV20-1 and TRBJ1-2; weak D call: TRBD1 (6 bases). CDR1 DFQATT and CDR2 SNEGSKA come from the germline V gene (reference sequence). The CDR3 covers 13 residues. CDR3 in amino acids: CSVPETGYYGYTF. The CDR3 coding sequence is TGCAGCGTTCCGGAGACAGGATACTATGGCTACACCTTC.

The chain joins TRBV28 to TRBJ2-3, with D possibly matching TRBD2 (6 bases). V lost 7 bases, J lost 4 bases, and 15 bases lay in between. The CDR3 loop spans 14 amino acids. Germline CDR1 and CDR2: MDHEN and SYDVKM. The CDR3 DNA reads as TGTGCCAGCAACTCTGGAGGGTTAGCAGATACGCAGTATTTT. Encoded protein: CASNSGGLADTQYF.

The chain is built from TRBV18 and TRBJ1-2; 8 nucleotides match TRBD1. Germline V gene data show CDR1 as KGHSH and CDR2 as LQKENI. Trimming took 6 bases from V and 1 from J; bases not matched to a gene: 4. This CDR3 spans 14 amino acids. The CDR3 DNA reads as TGTGCCAGCTCGGGACAGGAATTTAACTATGGCTACACCTTC. It yields the protein CASSGQEFNYGYTF.

This clonotype was counted only a few times. This chain links TRBV24-1 with TRBJ2-7, with D possibly matching TRBD1 (8 bases). CDR1 KGHDR and CDR2 SFDVKD come from the germline V gene. This CDR3 has 15 residues. The V end was cut by 9 bases, the J end by 1 base, with 18 bases between. CDR3 DNA sequence: TGTGCCACCGGGGATTACAGGGGGGGTTCCTACGAGCAGTACTTC. Protein product: CATGDYRGGSYEQYF.

The chain is built from TRBV7-3 and TRBJ2-2, with D maybe TRBD1 (6 bases). Germline CDR1 SGHTA, CDR2 FQGTGA. This CDR3 has 15 amino acids. Trimming removed 5 bases at V and 0 bases at J, with 10 bases between. Written as DNA, the CDR3 is TGTGCCAGCAGCGGACAGTTCGCGAACACCGGGGAGCTGTTTTTT. Residues: CASSGQFANTGELFF. Using reference TRBV7-3 and TRBJ2-2 for the parts outside the CDR3, the full variable domain is GAGVSQTPSNKVTEKGKYVELRCDPISGHTALYWYRQSLGQGPEFLIYFQGTGAADDSGLPNDRFFAVRPEGSVSTLKIQRTERGDSAVYLCASSGQFANTGELFFGEGSRLTVL.

The rearrangement joins TRBV28 to TRBJ1-6; D not resolved. The CDR3 totals 18 residues. Trimming removed 6 bases at V and 0 bases at J, with 18 bases between. From germline, CDR1 is MDHEN and CDR2 SYDVKM. This chain's CDR3 is CASSLTTDRRSYNSPLHF. For the CDR3, the DNA is TGTGCCAGCAGCCTCACGACGGACCGCCGCTCCTATAATTCACCCCTCCACTTT.

V and J are TRBV7-9 and TRBJ1-2, with D perhaps TRBD1 (6 bases). The CDR3 is made up of 16 amino acids. Germline V lookup: CDR1 SEHNR, CDR2 FQNEAQ (reference sequence). V was clipped by 1 base and J by 4 bases, with 16 bases between them. The CDR3 here is CASSLGSGADVYGYTF. DNA of the CDR3: TGTGCCAGCAGCTTAGGGTCAGGGGCTGATGTCTATGGCTACACCTTC.

J is TRBJ2-5 and V is TRBV20-1; the match to TRBD1 covers 9 bases. The end of the DNA aligns better with TRBJ2-7, so the J call may be wrong. There are 14 residues in the CDR3. From germline, CDR1 is DFQATT and CDR2 SNEGSKA (reference sequence). CDR3: CSARPSGQGDEQYF. The CDR3 nucleotides read TGCAGTGCTAGGCCATCGGGACAGGGTGACGAGCAGTACTTC.

V gene TRBV6-6 combines with J gene TRBJ1-4; D perhaps matches TRBD1 (5 bases). The CDR3 is made up of 15 amino acids. The germline V and J ends were trimmed by 2 bases and 3 bases, with 10 bases remaining between them. Germline CDR1 MNHNY, CDR2 SVGAGI (reference sequence). CDR3: CASSYPGSANEKLFF. DNA for the CDR3: TGTGCCAGCAGTTACCCAGGGTCAGCTAATGAAAAACTGTTTTTT.

The table lists this clonotype with a few counts. This chain links TRBV7-6 with TRBJ2-2, with 8 bases fitting TRBD2. Trimming took 1 base from V and 2 from J; bases not matched to a gene: 0. The V gene's germline CDR1 is SGHVS and CDR2 FNYEAQ. This CDR3 is built from 15 residues. CDR3 in amino acids: CASSLGTSNTGELFF. CDR3 DNA sequence: TGTGCCAGCAGCTTAGGGACTAGCAACACCGGGGAGCTGTTTTTT.

J is TRBJ2-1 and V is TRBV2, with 12 positions matching TRBD2. Germline trimming cut 7 bases from V and 8 bases from J; bases unmatched to any gene: 6. Germline loops: CDR1 SNHLY, CDR2 FYNNEI. There are 14 residues in the CDR3. The CDR3 DNA reads as TGTGCCAGCAAGCTAGCGGGGGGGCGCGATGAGCAGTTCTTC. Protein sequence: CASKLAGGRDEQFF.